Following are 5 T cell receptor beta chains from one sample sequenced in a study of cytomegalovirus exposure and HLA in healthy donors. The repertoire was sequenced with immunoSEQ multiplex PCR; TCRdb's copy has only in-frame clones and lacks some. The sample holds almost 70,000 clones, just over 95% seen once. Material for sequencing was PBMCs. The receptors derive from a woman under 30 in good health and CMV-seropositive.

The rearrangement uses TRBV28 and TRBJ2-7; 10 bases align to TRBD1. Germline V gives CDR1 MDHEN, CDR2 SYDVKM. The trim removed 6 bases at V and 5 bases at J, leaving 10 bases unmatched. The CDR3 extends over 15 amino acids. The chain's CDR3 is CASSRPGTGDHEQYF. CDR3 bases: TGTGCCAGCAGCCGACCGGGGACAGGGGACCACGAGCAGTACTTC.

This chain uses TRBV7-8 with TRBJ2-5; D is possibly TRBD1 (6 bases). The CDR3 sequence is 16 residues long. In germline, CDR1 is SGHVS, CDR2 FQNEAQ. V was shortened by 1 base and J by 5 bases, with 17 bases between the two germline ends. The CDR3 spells CASSLGGPGLSETQYF. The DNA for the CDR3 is TGTGCCAGCAGCTTAGGGGGGCCCGGACTTTCGGAGACCCAGTACTTC.

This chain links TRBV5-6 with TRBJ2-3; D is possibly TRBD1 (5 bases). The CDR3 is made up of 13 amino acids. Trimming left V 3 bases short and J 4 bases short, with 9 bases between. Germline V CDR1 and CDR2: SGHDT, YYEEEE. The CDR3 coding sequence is TGTGCCAGCAGCTCAACAGGCTCAGATACGCAGTATTTT. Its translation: CASSSTGSDTQYF. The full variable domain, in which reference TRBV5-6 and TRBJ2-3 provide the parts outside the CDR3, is DAGVTQSPTHLIKTRGQQVTLRCSPKSGHDTVSWYQQALGQGPQFIFQYYEEEERQRGNFPDRFSGHQFPNYSSELNVNALLLGDSALYLCASSSTGSDTQYFGPGTRLTVL.

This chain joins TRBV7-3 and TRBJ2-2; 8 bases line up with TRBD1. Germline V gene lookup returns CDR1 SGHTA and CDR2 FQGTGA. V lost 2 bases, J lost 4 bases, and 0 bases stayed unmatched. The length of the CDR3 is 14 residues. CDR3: CASSLQGATGELFF. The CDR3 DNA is TGTGCCAGCAGCTTACAGGGGGCCACCGGGGAGCTGTTTTTT.

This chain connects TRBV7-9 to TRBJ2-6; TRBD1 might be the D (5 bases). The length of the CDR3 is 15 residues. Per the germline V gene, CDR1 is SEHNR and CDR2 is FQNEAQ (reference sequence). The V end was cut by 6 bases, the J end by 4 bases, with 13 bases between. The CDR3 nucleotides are TGTGCCAGCAGACTAAGGGGTGGCGGGGCCAACGTCCTGACTTTC. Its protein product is CASRLRGGGANVLTF.